Only one count was recorded for the clone carrying this T cell receptor beta chain. Its antigen is not known. The data belong to a study of breast tumors, draining lymph nodes, adjacent tissues. The study's findings and limits: Tumor and nontumor repertoires were significantly more similar in luminal-like than in basal-like breast cancer. That most tumor T cells come from lymph nodes remained unproven. Data fit most tumor T cells coming from lymph node, expanding in tumor. Compared with lymph nodes, tumors were less diverse; compared with nontumor tissue, more.

This CDR3 is 15 amino acids long. Trimming took 7 bases from V and 7 from J; bases not matched to a gene: 14. The germline CDR1 and CDR2 sequences are SQVTM and ANQGSEA. TCRdb ran MiXCR on the multiplex PCR reads and lists one entry per CDR3 protein. This sample has tens of thousands of distinct CDR3 sequences, with over 40% found just once. Sequenced: breast tumor tissue. The J gene is TRBJ2-1, the V gene TRBV29-1; 9 bases fit TRBD1. The clonotype comes from a female donor with breast cancer. Some clones in this sample may be carry-over from other donors' samples. The DNA for the CDR3 is TGCAGCGCCACCCCGGGACAGGGAGGGTGGAATGAGCAGTTCTTC. Translating it yields CSATPGQGGWNEQFF.